This T cell receptor beta chain was profiled in a study of blood T cell repertoires in COVID-19. Measured with immunoSEQ multiplex PCR; TCRdb has only the in-frame clones, and not every one. This table has about 210,000 clones, around 89% appearing once. Specimen: peripheral blood. The TCR was taken from a middle-aged woman with acute or convalescent COVID-19.

The CDR3 coding sequence is TGTGCCAGCAGTGTGTCTGCGAGCTCCTATAATTCACCCCTCCACTTT. It yields the protein CASSVSASSYNSPLHF. The rearrangement links TRBV2 to TRBJ1-6; D gene unclear. This CDR3 contains 16 residues. V was clipped by 4 bases and J by 0 bases, with 10 bases between them. Germline V lookup: CDR1 SNHLY, CDR2 FYNNEI.